Below, one TCR beta chain is given with its context. V was clipped by 8 bases and J by 4 bases, with 11 bases between them. In germline, CDR1 is ENHRY, CDR2 SYGVKD. CDR3 size: 12 residues. The data were obtained in a study of shared clonotypes between healthy human individuals. Study-level background: A couple of women and a few men aged 18 to 49 served as donors.

Here immunoSEQ multiplex PCR was the method, and the copy in TCRdb shows in-frame clones only, minus some. The sample includes over a million clones, about 80% of them seen just once. The sequenced sample consisted of memory CD4+ T cells from PBMCs. Subset meaning: CD45RA-negative fraction. This clonotype originated in a man between 18 and 35 years old in good health. Some clones in this sample may be carry-over from other donors' samples. V gene TRBV10-3 combines with J gene TRBJ1-1, with TRBD1 as a possible D gene (5 bases). Written as DNA, the CDR3 is TGTGCCATCCGGGGGTCGAGCACTGAAGCTTTCTTT. It is translated as CAIRGSSTEAFF.